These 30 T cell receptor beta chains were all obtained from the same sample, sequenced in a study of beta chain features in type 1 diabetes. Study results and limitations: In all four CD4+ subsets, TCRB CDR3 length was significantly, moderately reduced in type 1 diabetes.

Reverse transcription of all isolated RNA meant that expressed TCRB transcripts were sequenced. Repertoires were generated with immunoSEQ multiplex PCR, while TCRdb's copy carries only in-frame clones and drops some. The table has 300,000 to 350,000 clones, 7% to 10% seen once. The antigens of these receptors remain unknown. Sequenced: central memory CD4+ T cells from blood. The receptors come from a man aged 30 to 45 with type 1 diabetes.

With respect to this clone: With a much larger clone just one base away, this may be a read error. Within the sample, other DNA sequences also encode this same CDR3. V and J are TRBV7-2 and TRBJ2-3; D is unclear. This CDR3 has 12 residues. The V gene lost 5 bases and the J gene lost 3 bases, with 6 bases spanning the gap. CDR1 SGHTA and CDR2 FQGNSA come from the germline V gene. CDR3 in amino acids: CASSPTTDTQYF. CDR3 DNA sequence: TGTGCCAGCAGCCCTACTACAGATACGCAGTATTTT.

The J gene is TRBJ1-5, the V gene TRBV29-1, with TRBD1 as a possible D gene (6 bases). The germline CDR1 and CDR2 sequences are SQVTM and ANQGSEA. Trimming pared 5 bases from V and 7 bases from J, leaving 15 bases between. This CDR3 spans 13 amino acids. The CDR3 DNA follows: TGCAGCGTTCGGTGGGGGGCGGGCCAGCCCCAGCATTTT. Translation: CSVRWGAGQPQHF.

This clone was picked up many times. Here the CDR3 reads CASGSTSDGETQYF. CDR3 DNA sequence: TGTGCCAGCGGATCGACTAGCGACGGGGAGACCCAGTACTTC. This rearrangement joins TRBV28 to TRBJ2-5; TRBD2 agrees at 8 bases. This CDR3 comprises 14 residues. J lost 5 bases, V lost 8 bases, and 10 bases had no gene match. Per germline, CDR1 MDHEN and CDR2 SYDVKM. The entire variable domain, with the rest obtained from reference TRBV28 and TRBJ2-5, is as follows: DVKVTQSSRYLVKRTGEKVFLECVQDMDHENMFWYRQDPGLGLRLIYFSYDVKMKEKGDIPEGYSVSREKKERFSLILESASTNQTSMYLCASGSTSDGETQYFGPGTRLLVL.

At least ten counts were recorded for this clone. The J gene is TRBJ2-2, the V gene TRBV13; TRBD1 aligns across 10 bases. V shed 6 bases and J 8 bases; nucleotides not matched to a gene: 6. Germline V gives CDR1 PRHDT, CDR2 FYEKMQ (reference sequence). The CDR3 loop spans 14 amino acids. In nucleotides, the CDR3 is TGTGCCAGCAGGCTGGGACAGGGGAGAGGGGAGCTGTTTTTT. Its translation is CASRLGQGRGELFF.

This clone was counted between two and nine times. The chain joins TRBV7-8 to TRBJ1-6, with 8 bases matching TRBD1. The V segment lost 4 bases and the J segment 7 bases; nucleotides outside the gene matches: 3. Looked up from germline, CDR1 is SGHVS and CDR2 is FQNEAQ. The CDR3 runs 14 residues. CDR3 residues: CASSWTGQNSPLHF. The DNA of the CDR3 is TGTGCCAGCAGCTGGACAGGGCAAAATTCACCCCTCCACTTT.

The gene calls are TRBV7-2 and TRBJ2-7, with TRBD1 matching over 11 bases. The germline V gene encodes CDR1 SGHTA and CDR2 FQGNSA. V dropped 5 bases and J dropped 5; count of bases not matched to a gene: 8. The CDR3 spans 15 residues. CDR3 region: CASSPGTGGSNEQYF. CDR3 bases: TGTGCCAGCAGCCCGGGGACAGGGGGAAGTAACGAGCAGTACTTC.

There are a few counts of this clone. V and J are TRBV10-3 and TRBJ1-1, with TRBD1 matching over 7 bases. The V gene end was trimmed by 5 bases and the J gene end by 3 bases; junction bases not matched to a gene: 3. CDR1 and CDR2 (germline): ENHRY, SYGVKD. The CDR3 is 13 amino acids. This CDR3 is CAISQGVDTEAFF. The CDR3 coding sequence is TGTGCCATCAGTCAGGGGGTGGACACTGAAGCTTTCTTT.

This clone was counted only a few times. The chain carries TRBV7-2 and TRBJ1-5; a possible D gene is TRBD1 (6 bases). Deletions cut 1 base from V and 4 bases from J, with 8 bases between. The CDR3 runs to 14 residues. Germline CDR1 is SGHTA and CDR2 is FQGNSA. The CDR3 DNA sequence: TGTGCCAGCAGCTTAGGACAGGCTAATCAGCCCCAGCATTTT. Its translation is CASSLGQANQPQHF. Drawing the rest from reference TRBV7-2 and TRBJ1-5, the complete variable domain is GAGVSQSPSNKVTEKGKDVELRCDPISGHTALYWYRQSLGQGLEFLIYFQGNSAPDKSGLPSDRFSAERTGGSVSTLTIQRTQQEDSAVYLCASSLGQANQPQHFGDGTRLSIL.

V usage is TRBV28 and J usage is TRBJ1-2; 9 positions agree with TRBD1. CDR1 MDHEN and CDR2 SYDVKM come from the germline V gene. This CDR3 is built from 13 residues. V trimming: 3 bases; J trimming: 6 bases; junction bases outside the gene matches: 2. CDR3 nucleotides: TGTGCCAGCAGTTTGACAGGGGGTGATGGCTACACCTTC. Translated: CASSLTGGDGYTF.

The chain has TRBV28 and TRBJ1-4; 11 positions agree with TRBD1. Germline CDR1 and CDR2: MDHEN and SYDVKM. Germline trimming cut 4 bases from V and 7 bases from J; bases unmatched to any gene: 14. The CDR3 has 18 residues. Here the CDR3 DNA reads TGTGCCAGCAGTTCCCAGGGGACAGGGGGTATAGGTAGTGAAAAACTGTTTTTT. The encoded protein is CASSSQGTGGIGSEKLFF.

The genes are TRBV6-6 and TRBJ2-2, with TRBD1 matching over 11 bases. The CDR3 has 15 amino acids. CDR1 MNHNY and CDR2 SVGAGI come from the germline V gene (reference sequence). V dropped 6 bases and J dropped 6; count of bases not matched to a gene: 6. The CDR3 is CASRNGQGASGELFF. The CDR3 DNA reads TGTGCCAGCAGGAACGGACAGGGGGCGTCCGGGGAGCTGTTTTTT.

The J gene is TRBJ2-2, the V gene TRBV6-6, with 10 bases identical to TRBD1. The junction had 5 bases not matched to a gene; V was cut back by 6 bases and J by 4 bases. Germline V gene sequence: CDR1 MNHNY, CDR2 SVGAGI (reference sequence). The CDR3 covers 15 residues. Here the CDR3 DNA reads TGTGCCAGCAGGACTGGGACAGGGGTCACCGGGGAGCTGTTTTTT. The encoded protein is CASRTGTGVTGELFF.

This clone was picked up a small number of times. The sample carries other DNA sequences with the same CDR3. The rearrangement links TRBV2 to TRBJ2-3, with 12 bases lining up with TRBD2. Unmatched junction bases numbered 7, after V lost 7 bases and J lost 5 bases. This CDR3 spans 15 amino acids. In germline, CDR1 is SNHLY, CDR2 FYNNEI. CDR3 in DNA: TGTGCCAGCACTCCTAGCGGGGGGGCAGGAGATACGCAGTATTTT. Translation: CASTPSGGAGDTQYF. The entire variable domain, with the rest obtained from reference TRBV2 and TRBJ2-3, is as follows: EPEVTQTPSHQVTQMGQEVILRCVPISNHLYFYWYRQILGQKVEFLVSFYNNEISEKSEIFDDQFSVERPDGSNFTLKIRSTKLEDSAMYFCASTPSGGAGDTQYFGPGTRLTVL.

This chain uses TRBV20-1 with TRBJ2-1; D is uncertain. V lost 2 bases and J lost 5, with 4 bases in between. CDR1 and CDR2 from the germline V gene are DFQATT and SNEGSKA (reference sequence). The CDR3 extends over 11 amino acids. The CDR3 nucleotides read TGCAGTGCTAGATTGGACAATGAGCAGTTCTTC. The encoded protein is CSARLDNEQFF.

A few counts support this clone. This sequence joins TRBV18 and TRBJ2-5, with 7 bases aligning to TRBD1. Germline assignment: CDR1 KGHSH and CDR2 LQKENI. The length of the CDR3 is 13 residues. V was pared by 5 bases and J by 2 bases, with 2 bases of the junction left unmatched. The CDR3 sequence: CASSGGQQETQYF. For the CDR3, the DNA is TGTGCCAGCTCAGGGGGACAGCAAGAGACCCAGTACTTC.

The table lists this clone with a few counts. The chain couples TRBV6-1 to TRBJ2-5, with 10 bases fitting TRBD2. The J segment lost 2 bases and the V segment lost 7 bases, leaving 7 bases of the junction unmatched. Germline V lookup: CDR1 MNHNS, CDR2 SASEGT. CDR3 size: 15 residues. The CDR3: CASNRQRGGQETQYF. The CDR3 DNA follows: TGTGCCAGCAATAGACAGCGGGGGGGTCAAGAGACCCAGTACTTC.

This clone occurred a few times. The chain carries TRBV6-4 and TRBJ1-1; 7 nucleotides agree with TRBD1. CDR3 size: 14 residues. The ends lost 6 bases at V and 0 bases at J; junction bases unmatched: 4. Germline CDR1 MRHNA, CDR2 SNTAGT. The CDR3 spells CASSRDSMNTEAFF. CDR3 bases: TGTGCCAGCAGCCGGGACAGCATGAACACTGAAGCTTTCTTT.

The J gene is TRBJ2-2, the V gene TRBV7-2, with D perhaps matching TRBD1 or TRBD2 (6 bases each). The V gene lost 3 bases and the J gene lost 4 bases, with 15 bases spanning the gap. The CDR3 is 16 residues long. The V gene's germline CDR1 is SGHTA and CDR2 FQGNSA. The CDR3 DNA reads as TGTGCCAGCAGCTTCCCCACCTCGGGGGCCACCGGGGAGCTGTTTTTT. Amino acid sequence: CASSFPTSGATGELFF.

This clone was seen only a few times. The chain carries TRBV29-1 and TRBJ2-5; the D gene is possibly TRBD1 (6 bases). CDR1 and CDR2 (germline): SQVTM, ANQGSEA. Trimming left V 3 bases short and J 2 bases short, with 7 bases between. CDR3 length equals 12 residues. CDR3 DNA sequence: TGCAGCGTTGAGGACAGTCAAGAGACCCAGTACTTC. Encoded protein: CSVEDSQETQYF.

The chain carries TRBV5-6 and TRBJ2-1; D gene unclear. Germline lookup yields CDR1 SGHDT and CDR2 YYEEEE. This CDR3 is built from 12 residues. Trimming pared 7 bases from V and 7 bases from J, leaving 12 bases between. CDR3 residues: CASGNELNEQFF. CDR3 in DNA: TGTGCCAGCGGGAACGAGTTAAATGAGCAGTTCTTC.

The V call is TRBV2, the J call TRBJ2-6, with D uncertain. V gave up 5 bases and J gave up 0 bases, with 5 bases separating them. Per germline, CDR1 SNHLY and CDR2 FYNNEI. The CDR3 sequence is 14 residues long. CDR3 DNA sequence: TGTGCCAGCAGTCAGTCCTCTGGGGCCAACGTCCTGACTTTC. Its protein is CASSQSSGANVLTF.

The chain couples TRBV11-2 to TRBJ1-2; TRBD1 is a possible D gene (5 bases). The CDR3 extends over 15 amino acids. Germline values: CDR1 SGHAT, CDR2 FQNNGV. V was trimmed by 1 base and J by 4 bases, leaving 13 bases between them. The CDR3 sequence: CASSLGSWGTYGYTF. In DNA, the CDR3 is TGTGCCAGCAGCTTAGGGAGTTGGGGGACCTATGGCTACACCTTC.

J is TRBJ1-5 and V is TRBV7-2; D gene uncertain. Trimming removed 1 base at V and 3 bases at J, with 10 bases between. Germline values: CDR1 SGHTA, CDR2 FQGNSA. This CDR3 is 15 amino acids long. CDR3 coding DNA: TGTGCCAGCAGCTTAGTTTACGGGTCCAATCAGCCCCAGCATTTT. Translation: CASSLVYGSNQPQHF.

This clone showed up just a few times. This CDR3 reads CASSRDWREYEQYF. For the CDR3, the DNA is TGTGCCAGCAGCCGGGACTGGCGGGAGTACGAGCAGTACTTC. The J gene is TRBJ2-7, the V gene TRBV27; 7 nucleotides line up with TRBD2. Trimming at V came to 6 bases and at J to 4 bases, leaving 9 bases not matched to a gene. The CDR3 is 14 residues long. Germline V gives CDR1 MNHEY, CDR2 SMNVEV (reference sequence).

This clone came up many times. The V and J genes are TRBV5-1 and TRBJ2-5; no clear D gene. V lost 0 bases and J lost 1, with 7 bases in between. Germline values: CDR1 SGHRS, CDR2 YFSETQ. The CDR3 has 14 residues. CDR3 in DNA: TGCGCCAGCAGCTTGGAGCCAGTCCAAGAGACCCAGTACTTC. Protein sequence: CASSLEPVQETQYF.

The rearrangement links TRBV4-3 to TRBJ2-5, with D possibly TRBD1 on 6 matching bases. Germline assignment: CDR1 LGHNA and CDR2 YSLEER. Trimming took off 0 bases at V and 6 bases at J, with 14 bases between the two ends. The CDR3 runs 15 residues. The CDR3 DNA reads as TGCGCCAGCAGCCAAGACTTTCCCGGACAGCAGACCCAGTACTTC. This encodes CASSQDFPGQQTQYF.

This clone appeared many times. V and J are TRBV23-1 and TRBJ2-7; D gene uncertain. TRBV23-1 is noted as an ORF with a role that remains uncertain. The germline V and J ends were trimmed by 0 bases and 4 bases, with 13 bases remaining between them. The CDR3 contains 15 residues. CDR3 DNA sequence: TGCGCCAGCAGTCAATCGAATTGGTACAGATACGAGCAGTACTTC. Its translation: CASSQSNWYRYEQYF.

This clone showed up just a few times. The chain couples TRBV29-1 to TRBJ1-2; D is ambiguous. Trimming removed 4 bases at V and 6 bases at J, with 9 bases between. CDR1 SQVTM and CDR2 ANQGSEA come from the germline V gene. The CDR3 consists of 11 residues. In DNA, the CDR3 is TGCAGCGTTGCTCGATCCGATGGCTACACCTTC. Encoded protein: CSVARSDGYTF.

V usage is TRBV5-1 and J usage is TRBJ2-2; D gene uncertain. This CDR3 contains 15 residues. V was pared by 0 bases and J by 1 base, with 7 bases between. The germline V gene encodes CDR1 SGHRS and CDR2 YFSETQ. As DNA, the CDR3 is TGCGCCAGCAGCTTGGGGCAGCTGAACACCGGGGAGCTGTTTTTT. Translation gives CASSLGQLNTGELFF.

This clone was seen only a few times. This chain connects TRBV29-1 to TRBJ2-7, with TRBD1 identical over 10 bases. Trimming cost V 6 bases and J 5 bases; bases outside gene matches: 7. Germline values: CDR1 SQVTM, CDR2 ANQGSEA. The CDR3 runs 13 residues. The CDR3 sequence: CSVSGQGFDEQYF. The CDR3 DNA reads TGCAGCGTCTCGGGACAGGGGTTCGACGAGCAGTACTTC.